Given below is one T cell receptor beta chain in context. The data were obtained in a study of T cell changes during pregnancy in multiple sclerosis. TCRdb's copy holds only in-frame clones and misses some; the assay was immunoSEQ multiplex PCR. In the table there are 60,000 to 85,000 clones, just under 95% of which are singletons. Sequenced material: peripheral blood, taken after pregnancy. This clonotype originated in a female donor in good health, enrolled as a control in a pregnancy study.

The CDR3 DNA reads as TGTGCCAGCAGTTTATTTACGGGAAATAGCAATCAGCCCCAGCATTTT. Protein sequence: CASSLFTGNSNQPQHF. This chain joins TRBV28 and TRBJ1-5; D remains ambiguous. Trimming took 1 base from V and 0 from J, leaving 10 bases between them. The CDR3 consists of 16 residues. CDR1 and CDR2 (germline): MDHEN, SYDVKM.